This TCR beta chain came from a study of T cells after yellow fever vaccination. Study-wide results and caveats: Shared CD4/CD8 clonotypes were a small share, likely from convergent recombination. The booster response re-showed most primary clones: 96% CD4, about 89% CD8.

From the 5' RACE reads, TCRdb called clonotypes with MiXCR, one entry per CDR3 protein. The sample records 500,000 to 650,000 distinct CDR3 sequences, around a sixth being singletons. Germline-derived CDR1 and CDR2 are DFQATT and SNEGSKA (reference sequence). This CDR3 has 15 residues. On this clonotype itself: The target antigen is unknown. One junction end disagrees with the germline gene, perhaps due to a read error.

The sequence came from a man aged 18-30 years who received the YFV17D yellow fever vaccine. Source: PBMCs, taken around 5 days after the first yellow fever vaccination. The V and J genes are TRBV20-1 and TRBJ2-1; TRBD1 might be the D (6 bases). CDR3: CCARERGFRDNEQFF. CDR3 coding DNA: TGCTGTGCTAGAGAGAGGGGGTTCAGGGACAATGAGCAGTTCTTC.